Shown below are 14 T cell receptor beta chains from a single sample sequenced in a study of T cells in Graves' hyperthyroidism and ophthalmopathy. The CDR3 regions of TCR beta were amplified from RNA transcripts. HTBI primers drove first-round RT-PCR of the TCR CDR3. MiXCR, applied by TCRdb to the multiplex PCR reads, yields one record per CDR3 protein. The top ten clones hold 9.5% to 13% of a sample with about 740,000 distinct CDR3 sequences, around 15% of them seen once. Sequencing input: blood. These TCRs come from a woman in her late teens or twenties with Graves' hyperthyroidism.

This clonotype occurred many times. The CDR3 DNA follows: TGCAGTGCTCTTGACAGGGCACATAGCTATGGCTACACCTTC. It translates to CSALDRAHSYGYTF. The chain recombines TRBV20-1 with TRBJ1-2; 7 nucleotides line up with TRBD1. V was clipped by 5 bases and J by 4 bases; unmatched bases: 10. The CDR3 contains 14 residues. Germline CDR1 reads DFQATT; CDR2 reads SNEGSKA (reference sequence).

This clonotype was counted at least ten times. V is TRBV12-3 or TRBV12-4 and J is TRBJ1-5, with unresolved D. This CDR3 has 14 amino acids. V lost 2 bases to trimming and J lost 7 bases, with 12 bases between them. The CDR3 is CASSLTEGGQPQHF. The CDR3 coding sequence is TGTGCCAGCAGTTTAACCGAGGGTGGGCAGCCCCAGCATTTT.

This clonotype was observed a handful of times. This chain links TRBV5-5 with TRBJ1-5; D is unresolved. The germline V gene has CDR1 SGHKS and CDR2 YYEKEE (reference sequence). The CDR3 consists of 12 residues. Trimming shortened V by 4 bases and J by 5 bases, and 7 bases separated the two germline ends. This CDR3 is CASSQIDQPQHF. Written as DNA, the CDR3 is TGTGCCAGCAGCCAAATCGATCAGCCCCAGCATTTT.

This clonotype was recorded a few times. The chain is built from TRBV14 and TRBJ2-5; D gene unclear. Looked up from germline, CDR1 is SGHDN and CDR2 is FVKESK. V was trimmed by 1 base and J by 5 bases, leaving 14 bases between them. The CDR3 is 15 residues long. CDR3 in DNA: TGTGCCAGCAGCCAAGTACGCGGACGGCGGGAGACCCAGTACTTC. It yields the protein CASSQVRGRRETQYF.

This clonotype was observed many times. V usage is TRBV7-8 and J usage is TRBJ1-1; TRBD1 might be the D (5 bases). V was pared by 0 bases and J by 5 bases, with 13 bases between. The germline CDR1 and CDR2 sequences are SGHVS and FQNEAQ. The CDR3 runs to 15 residues. The CDR3 DNA is TGTGCCAGCAGCTTAGCTCGACAGCCAACTACTGAAGCTTTCTTT. Translating gives CASSLARQPTTEAFF.

V gene TRBV19 combines with J gene TRBJ2-3; 9 bases map to TRBD1. Germline assignment: CDR1 LNHDA and CDR2 SQIVND (reference sequence). V lost 3 bases and J lost 0; bases outside the gene matches: 10. The length of the CDR3 is 18 residues. The CDR3 reads CASSILPSTGGSTDTQYF. The CDR3 DNA follows: TGTGCCAGTAGTATCCTCCCCTCTACAGGGGGCAGCACAGATACGCAGTATTTT.

This clonotype has only a few counts. The chain employs TRBV20-1 and TRBJ2-7; D is unclear. Germline-derived CDR1 and CDR2 are DFQATT and SNEGSKA (reference sequence). The CDR3 is made up of 9 amino acids. Trimming stripped 2 bases from V and 5 bases from J, with 1 base between. The CDR3 sequence is CSARNEQYF. In DNA form, the CDR3 reads TGCAGTGCTAGAAACGAGCAGTACTTC.

This clonotype has at least ten counts. The chain links TRBV7-9 to TRBJ2-1; the match to TRBD2 covers 11 bases. Germline V gene sequence: CDR1 SEHNR, CDR2 FQNEAQ (reference sequence). Germline trimming cut 5 bases from V and 10 bases from J; bases unmatched to any gene: 4. The CDR3 runs to 13 residues. The CDR3 sequence is CASSLGLAGEQFF. The CDR3 nucleotides are TGTGCCAGCAGCCTCGGACTAGCGGGCGAGCAGTTCTTC.

There are many counts of this clonotype. CDR3 coding DNA: TGTGCCTGGAGTTCCCCGGGACAGGGATACTACGAGCAGTACTTC. It is translated as CAWSSPGQGYYEQYF. The chain carries TRBV30 and TRBJ2-7, with 9 positions matching TRBD1. Germline-derived CDR1 and CDR2 are GTSNPN and SVGIG (reference sequence). The junction had 8 bases not matched to a gene; V was cut back by 2 bases and J by 3 bases. The CDR3 covers 15 residues. The variable domain in full, completed from reference TRBV30 and TRBJ2-7, reads SQTIHQWPATLVQPVGSPLSLECTVEGTSNPNLYWYRQAAGRGLQLLFYSVGIGQISSEVPQNLSASRPQDRQFILSSKKLLLSDSGFYLCAWSSPGQGYYEQYFGPGTRLTVT.

The chain is built from TRBV19 and TRBJ1-2; D is uncertain. Trimming stripped 8 bases from V and 0 bases from J, with 16 bases between. The CDR3 contains 15 residues. Germline-derived CDR1 and CDR2 are LNHDA and SQIVND (reference sequence). The CDR3 coding sequence is TGTGCCAGTGCAGAATGGGAAGCCTCTAACTATGGCTACACCTTC. Protein sequence: CASAEWEASNYGYTF.

The genes are TRBV20-1 and TRBJ2-7; 12 bases agree with TRBD2. CDR1 and CDR2 (germline): DFQATT, SNEGSKA (reference sequence). The CDR3 extends over 17 amino acids. V lost 0 bases, J lost 2 bases, and 8 bases stayed unmatched. Written as DNA, the CDR3 is TGCAGTGCTAGAGATATGATGAGGACTAGCGGGACCTACGAGCAGTACTTC. This gives the protein CSARDMMRTSGTYEQYF.

This clonotype was detected many times. This chain connects TRBV7-8 to TRBJ2-1, with D perhaps assigned TRBD1 or TRBD2 (6 bases each). The CDR3 loop spans 14 amino acids. Looked up from germline, CDR1 is SGHVS and CDR2 is FQNEAQ. The V gene lost 5 bases and the J gene lost 5 bases, with 13 bases spanning the gap. This chain's CDR3 is CASSLGGFHNEQFF. The CDR3, as DNA: TGTGCCAGCAGCCTAGGGGGGTTTCACAATGAGCAGTTCTTC.

The chain links TRBV7-2 to TRBJ1-2, with D uncertain. This CDR3 is 12 amino acids long. CDR1 and CDR2 from the germline V gene are SGHTA and FQGNSA. With 6 bases removed from V and 5 bases from J, the gap between germline ends came to 10 bases. The CDR3 DNA sequence: TGTGCCAGCAGGAATTATGGGTATGGCTACACCTTC. Protein: CASRNYGYGYTF.

This sequence joins TRBV19 and TRBJ2-7; 8 bases align to TRBD2. The V segment lost 3 bases and the J segment 3 bases; nucleotides outside the gene matches: 7. Germline CDR1 LNHDA, CDR2 SQIVND (reference sequence). The CDR3 contains 15 residues. CDR3 sequence reads: CASSIVDGRVYEQYF. The CDR3 DNA is TGTGCCAGTAGTATCGTGGACGGGAGGGTCTACGAGCAGTACTTC.